Each of the 3 T cell receptor beta chains below was sequenced from the same sample in a study of blood T cells in healthy people across ages. A second PCR of roughly 6 to 12 cycles used a sample-barcoded 5' primer and a J-beta primer mix. TCRdb used MiXCR to reprocess the 5' RACE reads, holding one entry per CDR3 protein. There are 950,000 to 1,200,000 distinct CDR3 sequences in the sample; 30% to 40% occur only once, and roughly 13% lies in the top ten. Sequencing was done on a sample of blood. The receptors here all came from a man younger than 35 in good health.

This chain uses TRBV30 with TRBJ2-7; perhaps D is TRBD1 or TRBD2 (5 bases each). The germline V and J ends were trimmed by 2 bases and 3 bases, with 14 bases remaining between them. The germline V gene encodes CDR1 GTSNPN and CDR2 SVGIG (reference sequence). The CDR3 length is 14 residues. The CDR3 sequence is CAWSPLVGDYEQYF. DNA of the CDR3: TGTGCCTGGAGTCCCTTGGTGGGGGACTACGAGCAGTACTTC.

As concerns this clonotype: This may be a read error, as it is one base from a much larger clone. The rearrangement uses TRBV6-5 and TRBJ1-4, with 7 bases aligning to TRBD1. The V gene end was trimmed by 5 bases and the J gene end by 7 bases; junction bases not matched to a gene: 7. The CDR3 is made up of 14 amino acids. CDR1 MNHEY and CDR2 SVGAGI come from the germline V gene. CDR3 nucleotide sequence: TGTGCCAGCAGTGACTTAACAGGGGTTGAAAAACTGTTTTTT. This sequence encodes CASSDLTGVEKLFF.

This clonotype turned up a few times. The CDR3 reads CASSLADRGNPNYGYTF. CDR3 DNA: TGTGCCAGCAGCTTAGCGGACAGGGGTAATCCTAACTATGGCTACACCTTC. V gene TRBV7-9 combines with J gene TRBJ1-2; 9 bases match TRBD1. With 0 bases clipped from V and 0 bases from J, the junction kept 5 bases outside the gene matches. Germline loops: CDR1 SEHNR, CDR2 FQNEAQ (reference sequence). The CDR3 is 17 amino acids.